The clone carrying this TCR beta chain appeared a few times. The antigen remains undetermined. Read coverage stops 3 residues before the CDR3 terminus; the germline J gene supplies the remainder. The data belong to a study of T cell clonality in common variable immunodeficiency. Overall study findings and caveats: CVID subjects shared fewer TCRbeta clones than healthy controls did. Fewer deletions and N-nucleotide insertions were reportedly seen in common variable immunodeficiency TCR beta sequences.

V was cut by 3 bases and J by 5 bases, with 17 bases left in between. There are 15 residues in the CDR3. Germline-derived CDR1 and CDR2 are MNHEY and SVGEGT. Patients had low serum IgG, IgA and/or IgM and specific antibody deficiency. Profiling relied on immunoSEQ multiplex PCR, and the TCRdb table lists in-frame clones only, not all of them. The sample yields about 33,000 clones, without any singletons. Source material: peripheral blood mononuclear cells. The chain is built from TRBV6-2 or TRBV6-3 and TRBJ2-7; D perhaps matches TRBD1 (8 bases). The sequence was collected from a human donor with common variable immunodeficiency. The CDR3 DNA, read in part, is TGTGCCAGCAGTTATATCCGGACAGGGAGGGACGAG. This encodes CASSYIRTGRDE. The full CDR3 is CASSYIRTGRDEQYF.